This entry lists 26 T cell receptor beta chains sequenced from one sample in a study of blood T cell repertoires in COVID-19. The table came from immunoSEQ multiplex PCR; TCRdb's copy has only in-frame clones and leaves some out. This sample has roughly 250,000 clones; around four fifths occur once, and the top ten carry roughly an eighth. Sequenced material: peripheral blood. These receptors were collected from a woman aged 60 to 75 with active or convalescent COVID-19.

V and J are TRBV19 and TRBJ1-5, with 7 positions matching TRBD1. This CDR3 comprises 13 residues. Trimming removed 7 bases from V and 2 bases from J; junction bases left unmatched: 2. Looked up from germline, CDR1 is LNHDA and CDR2 is SQIVND (reference sequence). Here the CDR3 reads CASIGQGNQPQHF. The CDR3 DNA reads TGTGCCAGTATAGGACAGGGCAATCAGCCCCAGCATTTT. Full variable domain (remainder filled in from reference TRBV19 and TRBJ1-5): DGGITQSPKYLFRKEGQNVTLSCEQNLNHDAMYWYRQDPGQGLRLIYYSQIVNDFQKGDIAEGYSVSREKKESFPLTVTSAQKNPTAFYLCASIGQGNQPQHFGDGTRLSIL.

The chain employs TRBV6-6 and TRBJ1-5, with D maybe TRBD1 (5 bases). V was pared by 5 bases and J by 4 bases, with 18 bases between. The CDR3 runs to 16 residues. The germline V gene has CDR1 MNHNY and CDR2 SVGAGI (reference sequence). CDR3 in amino acids: CASSHRGGEPNQPQHF. CDR3 nucleotide sequence: TGTGCCAGCAGTCACCGGGGGGGGGAACCTAATCAGCCCCAGCATTTT.

The rearrangement links TRBV6-2 or TRBV6-3 to TRBJ1-2; 7 nucleotides align to TRBD1. J gave up 3 bases and V 5 bases, and 3 bases lay outside the gene matches. Germline assignment: CDR1 MNHEY and CDR2 SVGEGT. The CDR3 has 13 residues. The CDR3 DNA follows: TGTGCCAGCAGTACAGGGGAACACTATGGCTACACCTTC. It encodes CASSTGEHYGYTF.

The chain has TRBV5-1 and TRBJ2-1; 8 nucleotides agree with TRBD2. Germline CDR1 reads SGHRS; CDR2 reads YFSETQ. V trimming: 1 base; J trimming: 0 bases; junction bases outside the gene matches: 3. The CDR3 extends over 16 amino acids. CDR3 amino acids: CASSLIAGSSYNEQFF. The CDR3, as DNA: TGCGCCAGCAGCTTGATAGCGGGGAGCTCCTACAATGAGCAGTTCTTC.

The rearrangement joins TRBV6-5 to TRBJ1-6; D uncertain. There are 15 residues in the CDR3. V was trimmed by 7 bases and J by 6 bases, leaving 16 bases between them. The germline gives CDR1 MNHEY, CDR2 SVGAGI. CDR3 sequence (DNA): TGTGCCAGCACTCATGGGCCAGGCGTTAATTCACCCCTCCACTTT. Translation gives CASTHGPGVNSPLHF.

This clone was observed a few times. J is TRBJ2-1 and V is TRBV5-4, with TRBD2 identical over 11 bases. This CDR3 is 14 amino acids long. Looked up from germline, CDR1 is SGHNT and CDR2 is YYREEE (reference sequence). J lost 9 bases, V lost 2 bases, and 4 bases had no gene match. DNA for the CDR3: TGTGCCAGCAGCTTTAGCGGGGGGGCCAGTGAGCAGTTCTTC. Residues: CASSFSGGASEQFF.

The V call is TRBV7-2, the J call TRBJ1-5, with 7 nucleotides matching TRBD1. Germline CDR1 and CDR2: SGHTA and FQGNSA. This CDR3 is 15 amino acids long. Trimming at V came to 5 bases and at J to 2 bases, leaving 6 bases not matched to a gene. The CDR3 sequence: CASSRTGVGNQPQHF. CDR3 nucleotides: TGTGCCAGCAGCCGTACAGGGGTGGGCAATCAGCCCCAGCATTTT.

This chain links TRBV5-1 with TRBJ2-2; possibly TRBD1 for D (6 bases). CDR1 SGHRS and CDR2 YFSETQ come from the germline V gene. The CDR3 totals 16 residues. V was shortened by 2 bases and J by 0 bases, with 11 bases between the two germline ends. The CDR3 region has the DNA TGCGCCAGCAGCTTAACCGGGACAACGAACACCGGGGAGCTGTTTTTT. It encodes CASSLTGTTNTGELFF.

The V gene is TRBV4-1, the J gene TRBJ1-5; 8 positions agree with TRBD1. This CDR3 is built from 16 residues. The trim removed 2 bases at V and 2 bases at J, leaving 5 bases unmatched. The germline CDR1 and CDR2 sequences are MGHRA and YSYEKL. This CDR3 is CASSQSGQGGNQPQHF. In DNA form, the CDR3 reads TGCGCCAGCAGCCAAAGCGGACAGGGAGGCAATCAGCCCCAGCATTTT.

This chain uses TRBV7-6 with TRBJ2-1; D possibly corresponds to TRBD1 (6 bases). Germline CDR1 SGHVS, CDR2 FNYEAQ. The V end lost 4 bases, the J end lost 2 bases, and 12 bases lay between the germline ends. The CDR3 is made up of 15 amino acids. CDR3 in DNA: TGTGCCAGCAGCTCCCAGACAGGAACCTACAATGAGCAGTTCTTC. It encodes CASSSQTGTYNEQFF.

This clone was picked up one time. The chain combines TRBV5-6 with TRBJ1-1; D unclear. The CDR3 covers 12 residues. Germline CDR1 SGHDT, CDR2 YYEEEE. V was cut by 4 bases and J by 4 bases, with 8 bases left in between. The CDR3: CASSRVPTEAFF. CDR3 bases: TGTGCCAGCAGCCGGGTACCCACTGAAGCTTTCTTT.

J is TRBJ1-5 and V is TRBV4-1; TRBD1 matches at 9 bases. From germline, CDR1 is MGHRA and CDR2 YSYEKL. With V trimmed by 5 bases and J by 3 bases, 8 bases remained unmatched. The CDR3 spans 16 residues. DNA for the CDR3: TGCGCCAGCAGCGGGGGACAGGGCGGAAACAATCAGCCCCAGCATTTT. Protein product: CASSGGQGGNNQPQHF.

The chain is built from TRBV5-1 and TRBJ1-4; D is perhaps TRBD1 (6 bases). V was cut by 1 base and J by 8 bases, with 12 bases left in between. CDR1 SGHRS and CDR2 YFSETQ come from the germline V gene. The CDR3 extends over 14 amino acids. The CDR3 nucleotides read TGCGCCAGCAGCTTGTCAGGGGATGGGGAAAAACTGTTTTTT. The encoded protein is CASSLSGDGEKLFF.

This clone has just one count. V gene TRBV7-6 combines with J gene TRBJ2-2; 11 bases fit TRBD1. This CDR3 is built from 16 residues. J was trimmed by 7 bases and V by 2 bases; bases with no gene match: 6. The germline CDR1 and CDR2 sequences are SGHVS and FNYEAQ. DNA of the CDR3: TGTGCCAGCAGCTTAATGGGACAGGGGGTTCTCGGGGAGCTGTTTTTT. It is translated as CASSLMGQGVLGELFF.

The genes are TRBV3-1 (or the pseudogene TRBV3-2) and TRBJ2-3; D is perhaps TRBD2 (5 bases). The V gene's germline CDR1 is LGHDT and CDR2 YNNKEL (reference sequence). The CDR3 loop spans 14 amino acids. Trimming removed 4 bases at V and 7 bases at J, with 15 bases between. CDR3 sequence: CASSPPLSGNTQYF. The CDR3 nucleotides are TGTGCCAGCAGCCCGCCCCTTTCGGGGAATACGCAGTATTTT.

The chain joins TRBV5-6 to TRBJ1-2; no clear D. Germline loops: CDR1 SGHDT, CDR2 YYEEEE. The CDR3 contains 14 residues. Trimming shortened V by 4 bases and J by 4 bases, and 14 bases separated the two germline ends. The CDR3 loop reads CASSALPGTYGYTF. DNA of the CDR3: TGTGCCAGCAGCGCATTACCGGGAACCTATGGCTACACCTTC.

The J gene is TRBJ1-2, the V gene TRBV11-3, with D maybe TRBD1 (5 bases). V was trimmed by 5 bases and J by 6 bases, leaving 16 bases between them. Germline V gene sequence: CDR1 SGHNT, CDR2 YENEEA. The CDR3 length is 14 residues. This chain's CDR3 is CASSHRGGKHGYTF. In DNA, the CDR3 is TGTGCCAGCAGCCACCGGGGGGGGAAGCATGGCTACACCTTC.

This chain uses TRBV10-1 with TRBJ2-2; 9 bases are shared with TRBD2. The CDR3 is made up of 15 amino acids. V dropped 4 bases and J dropped 7; count of bases not matched to a gene: 7. Germline V lookup: CDR1 WNHNN, CDR2 SYGVQD (reference sequence). The CDR3 nucleotides read TGCGCCAGCAGTGCTAGCGGGAAAGGTGGCGGGGAGCTGTTTTTT. This sequence encodes CASSASGKGGGELFF.

The genes are TRBV6-5 and TRBJ1-6, with D perhaps matching TRBD1 (5 bases). Germline V lookup: CDR1 MNHEY, CDR2 SVGAGI. The CDR3 is 14 residues long. Deletions cut 6 bases from V and 8 bases from J, with 14 bases between. CDR3: CASSGQSLHSPLHF. DNA for the CDR3: TGTGCCAGCAGCGGACAAAGCCTGCATTCACCCCTCCACTTT.

The rearrangement links TRBV7-2 to TRBJ2-2; D is possibly TRBD1 (6 bases). The CDR3 length is 16 residues. Deletions cut 4 bases from V and 2 bases from J, with 14 bases between. The germline CDR1 and CDR2 sequences are SGHTA and FQGNSA. CDR3 DNA: TGTGCCAGCAGCTCCAGGGGTTATGGAAACACCGGGGAGCTGTTTTTT. Translation gives CASSSRGYGNTGELFF.

The chain links TRBV6-6 to TRBJ2-7; tentative D call: TRBD2 (6 bases). There are 16 residues in the CDR3. Germline CDR1 MNHNY, CDR2 SVGAGI (reference sequence). Trimming stripped 0 bases from V and 1 base from J, with 13 bases between. The DNA for the CDR3 is TGTGCCAGCAGTTACTCCGGGAGTTCTTTGTCCTACGAGCAGTACTTC. This translates into CASSYSGSSLSYEQYF.

The rearrangement links TRBV5-1 to TRBJ1-5; D unresolved. The CDR3 has 15 amino acids. Germline assignment: CDR1 SGHRS and CDR2 YFSETQ. V lost 0 bases and J lost 5, with 12 bases in between. CDR3: CASSLASGFDQPQHF. For the CDR3, the DNA is TGCGCCAGCAGCTTGGCTAGTGGTTTCGATCAGCCCCAGCATTTT.

Comment on this clone: Other DNA sequences in this specimen translate into the identical CDR3. The J gene is TRBJ2-7, the V gene TRBV2; D remains unclear. The V gene's germline CDR1 is SNHLY and CDR2 FYNNEI. Trimming pared 4 bases from V and 3 bases from J, leaving 7 bases between. CDR3 length: 12 amino acids. The DNA of the CDR3 is TGTGCCAGCAGTGTCGGTGGCTACGAGCAGTACTTC. Residues: CASSVGGYEQYF.

The gene calls are TRBV9 and TRBJ2-7, with no clear D. Trimming stripped 3 bases from V and 5 bases from J, with 9 bases between. CDR1 SGDLS and CDR2 YYNGEE come from the germline V gene. CDR3 length equals 12 residues. The CDR3 region has the DNA TGTGCCAGCAGCGACACTACCAACGAGCAGTACTTC. It is translated as CASSDTTNEQYF.

The V gene is TRBV19, the J gene TRBJ1-2; tentative D call: TRBD1 (5 bases). The CDR3 runs to 13 residues. Per germline, CDR1 LNHDA and CDR2 SQIVND (reference sequence). V was trimmed by 7 bases and J by 5 bases, leaving 14 bases between them. CDR3 in amino acids: CASTPGFRYGYTF. The CDR3 coding sequence is TGTGCCAGTACGCCAGGGTTCCGGTATGGCTACACCTTC.

V is TRBV6-2 or TRBV6-3 and J is TRBJ1-1; 7 positions match TRBD1. In germline, CDR1 is MNHEY, CDR2 SVGEGT. Germline trimming cut 2 bases from V and 11 bases from J; bases unmatched to any gene: 5. CDR3 length: 12 residues. CDR3 nucleotides: TGTGCCAGCAGTTACGACAGGGTACTTGCTTTCTTT. It yields the protein CASSYDRVLAFF.